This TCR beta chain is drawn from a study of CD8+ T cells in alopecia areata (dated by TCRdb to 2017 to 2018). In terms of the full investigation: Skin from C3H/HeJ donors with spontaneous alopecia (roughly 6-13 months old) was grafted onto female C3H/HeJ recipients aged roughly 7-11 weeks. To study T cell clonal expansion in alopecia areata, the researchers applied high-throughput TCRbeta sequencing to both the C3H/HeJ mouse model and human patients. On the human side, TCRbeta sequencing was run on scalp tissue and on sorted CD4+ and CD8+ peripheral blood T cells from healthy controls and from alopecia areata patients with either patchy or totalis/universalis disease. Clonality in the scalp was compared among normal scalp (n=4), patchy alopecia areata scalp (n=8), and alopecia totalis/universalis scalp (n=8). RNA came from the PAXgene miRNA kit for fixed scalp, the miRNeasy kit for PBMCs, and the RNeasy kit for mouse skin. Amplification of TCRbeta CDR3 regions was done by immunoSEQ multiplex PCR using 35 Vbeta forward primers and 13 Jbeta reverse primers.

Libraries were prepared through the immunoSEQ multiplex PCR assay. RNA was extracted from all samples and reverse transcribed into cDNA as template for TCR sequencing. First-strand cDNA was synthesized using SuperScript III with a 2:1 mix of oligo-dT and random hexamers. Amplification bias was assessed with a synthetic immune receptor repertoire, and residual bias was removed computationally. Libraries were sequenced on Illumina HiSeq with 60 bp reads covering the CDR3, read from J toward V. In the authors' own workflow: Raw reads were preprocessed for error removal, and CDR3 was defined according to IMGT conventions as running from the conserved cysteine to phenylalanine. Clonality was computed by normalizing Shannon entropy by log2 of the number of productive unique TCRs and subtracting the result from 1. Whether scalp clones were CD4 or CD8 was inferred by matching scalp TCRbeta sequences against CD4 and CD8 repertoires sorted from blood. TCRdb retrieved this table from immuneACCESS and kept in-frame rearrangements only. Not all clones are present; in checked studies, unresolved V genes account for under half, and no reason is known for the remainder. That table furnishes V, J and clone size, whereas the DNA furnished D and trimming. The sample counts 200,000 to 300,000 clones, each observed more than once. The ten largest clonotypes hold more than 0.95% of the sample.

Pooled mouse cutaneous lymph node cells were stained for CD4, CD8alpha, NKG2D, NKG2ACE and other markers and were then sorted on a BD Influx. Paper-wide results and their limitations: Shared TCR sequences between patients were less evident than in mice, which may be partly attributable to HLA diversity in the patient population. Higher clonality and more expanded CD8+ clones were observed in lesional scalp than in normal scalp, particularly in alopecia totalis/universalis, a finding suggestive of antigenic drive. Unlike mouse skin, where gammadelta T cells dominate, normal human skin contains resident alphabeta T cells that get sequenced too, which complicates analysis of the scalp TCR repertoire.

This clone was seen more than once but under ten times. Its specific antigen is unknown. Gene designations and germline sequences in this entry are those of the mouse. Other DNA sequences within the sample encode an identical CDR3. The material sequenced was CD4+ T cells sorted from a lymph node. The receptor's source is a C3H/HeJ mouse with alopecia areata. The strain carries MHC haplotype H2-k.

CDR3 DNA, as far as it was read: TGCACCTGCAGTGCTCCGACTGGGGGCTATGCT. This is translated as CTCSAPTGGYA. The full CDR3 is CTCSAPTGGYAEQFF. The rearrangement combines TRBV1 with TRBJ2-1; TRBD2 lines up with 9 middle nucleotides. The read is 4 residues too short to cover the CDR3 end, so that end is filled in from the germline J gene. The CDR3, from cysteine to phenylalanine, totals 15 residues. Shown are 33 bases from within the CDR3, in frame from base 1. According to the germline V gene (reference sequence), CDR1 reads NSQYPW and CDR2 reads LRSPGD. At the junction V is shortened by 3 bases and J by 3 bases; bases outside the gene matches: 3.